A single sample is the source of the 23 T cell receptor beta chains below, sequenced in a study of blood T cells in healthy people across ages. It was with a sample-barcoded 5' primer and a J-beta primer mix that a second PCR of about 6 to 12 cycles was run. TCRdb re-derived calls from the 5' RACE reads in MiXCR, one entry per CDR3 protein. The sample has roughly 1.5 million distinct CDR3 sequences, 35% to 45% seen once. Sequences were obtained from blood. The receptors derive from a woman in her late teens or twenties in good health.

In regard to this clonotype: Its ends do not fully match the called genes, so a read error is possible. The chain has TRBV29-1 and TRBJ1-2, with D uncertain. The CDR3 covers 11 residues. Germline CDR1 SQVTM, CDR2 ANQGSEA. The DNA of the CDR3 is TGCAGCGTTGAACGGACCTATAGCTACACCTTC. This encodes CSVERTYSYTF.

Turning to this clonotype: This clone may be a read error of a much larger clone one base away. J is TRBJ2-7 and V is TRBV27; D remains ambiguous. CDR3 length equals 10 residues. V dropped 6 bases and J dropped 7 bases, with 7 bases sitting between them. Germline V gene lookup returns CDR1 MNHEY and CDR2 SMNVEV (reference sequence). The CDR3, as DNA: TGTGCCAGCAGCCAACAGGAGCAGTACTTC. Translating gives CASSQQEQYF.

V and J are TRBV12-3 or TRBV12-4 and TRBJ2-6; D call uncertain. The V end lost 3 bases, the J end lost 0 bases, and 12 bases lay between the germline ends. The CDR3 is made up of 17 amino acids. This CDR3 reads CASSFYLEVSGANVLTF. The DNA of the CDR3 is TGTGCCAGCAGTTTTTATCTTGAGGTCTCTGGGGCCAACGTCCTGACTTTC.

V gene TRBV20-1 combines with J gene TRBJ2-5; TRBD2 agrees at 7 bases. Germline trimming cut 7 bases from V and 5 bases from J; bases unmatched to any gene: 10. CDR1 is DFQATT and CDR2 is SNEGSKA in the germline V gene (reference sequence). The CDR3 is 13 residues long. CDR3 region: CSVANLAAETQYF. The CDR3 DNA is TGCAGTGTCGCGAACCTAGCGGCGGAGACCCAGTACTTC.

This clonotype has just a few counts. This chain uses TRBV7-9 with TRBJ1-1, with 10 bases fitting TRBD1. V was pared by 1 base and J by 0 bases, with 2 bases of the junction left unmatched. The CDR3 has 16 residues. CDR1 and CDR2 from the germline V gene are SEHNR and FQNEAQ (reference sequence). The DNA of the CDR3 is TGTGCCAGCAGCTTAGGGGACAGGGGCATGAACACTGAAGCTTTCTTT. This gives the protein CASSLGDRGMNTEAFF. Combining the CDR3 with reference TRBV7-9 and TRBJ1-1 gives the whole variable domain DTGVSQNPRHKITKRGQNVTFRCDPISEHNRLYWYRQTLGQGPEFLTYFQNEAQLEKSRLLSDRFSAERPKGSFSTLEIQRTEQGDSAMYLCASSLGDRGMNTEAFFGQGTRLTVV.

The chain links TRBV7-2 to TRBJ2-7; possible D gene TRBD2, 5 bases. The germline CDR1 and CDR2 sequences are SGHTA and FQGNSA. V gave up 4 bases and J gave up 5 bases, with 12 bases separating them. This CDR3 contains 13 residues. For the CDR3, the DNA is TGTGCCAGCAGCTCGGAGCTAGCCCACGAGCAGTACTTC. Protein product: CASSSELAHEQYF.

The chain links TRBV28 to TRBJ2-7, with TRBD1 identical over 9 bases. This CDR3 has 17 residues. The germline gives CDR1 MDHEN, CDR2 SYDVKM. J was trimmed by 0 bases and V by 4 bases; bases with no gene match: 10. The CDR3 region is CASSSGTGPRSSYEQYF. Written as DNA, the CDR3 is TGTGCCAGCAGTTCCGGGACAGGGCCCAGGAGCTCCTACGAGCAGTACTTC.

V usage is TRBV6-5 and J usage is TRBJ2-5; TRBD1 agrees at 10 bases. The CDR3 runs 12 residues. With V trimmed by 6 bases and J by 13 bases, 8 bases remained unmatched. The germline V gene has CDR1 MNHEY and CDR2 SVGAGI. CDR3 protein: CASRTPGQGWYF. CDR3 DNA: TGTGCCAGCAGAACACCGGGACAGGGGTGGTACTTC.

There are a few counts of this clonotype. This chain joins TRBV4-3 and TRBJ2-7; possibly TRBD1 or TRBD2 for D (5 bases each). This CDR3 region has 16 residues. Trimming cost V 1 base and J 3 bases, with 16 bases left between them. Germline CDR1 is LGHNA and CDR2 is YSLEER. CDR3: CASSQVISGTGYEQYF. In nucleotides, the CDR3 is TGCGCCAGCAGCCAAGTTATCTCGGGGACCGGCTACGAGCAGTACTTC.

This clonotype was counted only a few times. V usage is TRBV28 and J usage is TRBJ2-5, with D perhaps matching TRBD1 or TRBD2 (5 bases each). V lost 6 bases to trimming and J lost 6 bases, with 17 bases between them. Germline lookup yields CDR1 MDHEN and CDR2 SYDVKM. The CDR3 loop spans 14 amino acids. CDR3 nucleotide sequence: TGTGCCAGCAGCCCCCCCTTGGGGGAACAGACCCAGTACTTC. It specifies CASSPPLGEQTQYF.

This clonotype was counted only a few times. V is TRBV12-3 or TRBV12-4 and J is TRBJ2-1, with TRBD2 as a possible D gene (6 bases). Trimming took 3 bases from V and 6 from J, leaving 15 bases between them. There are 15 residues in the CDR3. The CDR3: CASSLGLPGPNEQFF. The DNA for the CDR3 is TGTGCCAGCAGTTTGGGACTCCCGGGGCCCAATGAGCAGTTCTTC.

The V gene is TRBV7-9, the J gene TRBJ1-2; no clear D gene. This CDR3 is built from 15 residues. The ends were cut back, 0 bases at V and 1 base at J, with 9 bases in the middle. Germline loops: CDR1 SEHNR, CDR2 FQNEAQ (reference sequence). This CDR3 reads CASSLAEGSNYGYTF. The CDR3 coding sequence is TGTGCCAGCAGCTTAGCGGAAGGAAGTAACTATGGCTACACCTTC.

This chain links TRBV18 with TRBJ2-7; D unresolved. The V gene lost 6 bases and the J gene lost 5 bases, with 11 bases spanning the gap. The germline V gene has CDR1 KGHSH and CDR2 LQKENI. CDR3 length: 12 residues. The CDR3 nucleotides are TGTGCCAGCTCCCGCGAAAGGGACGAGCAGTACTTC. Amino acids: CASSRERDEQYF.

The chain is built from TRBV4-2 and TRBJ2-5, with 7 bases aligning to TRBD2. Germline CDR1 is LGHNA and CDR2 is YNFKEQ. After removal of 0 bases from V and 11 bases from J, the junction contained 21 bases not matched to a gene. CDR3 length: 18 amino acids. This CDR3 reads CASSQDPYGGGIINEQYF. The CDR3, as DNA: TGTGCCAGCAGCCAAGATCCGTATGGCGGGGGAATAATCAATGAGCAGTACTTC.

The V gene is TRBV4-3, the J gene TRBJ2-1; tentatively, D is TRBD1 (5 bases). The J call may be in error: the DNA end matches TRBJ2-7 better. The CDR3 covers 13 residues. Germline values: CDR1 LGHNA, CDR2 YSLEER. CDR3 coding DNA: TGCGCCAGCAGCCAAGCGATGGACAATGAGCAGTACTTC. Residues: CASSQAMDNEQYF.

The genes are TRBV12-3 or TRBV12-4 and TRBJ1-2, with TRBD1 matching 11 bases. CDR3 length: 19 residues. V dropped 7 bases and J dropped 4; count of bases not matched to a gene: 20. CDR3 region: CASTPSLGRTGGVGYGYTF. CDR3 bases: TGTGCCAGCACACCATCCCTGGGAAGGACAGGGGGCGTCGGCTATGGCTACACCTTC.

In its sample, this clonotype was seen a few times. This chain joins TRBV7-2 and TRBJ2-7, with D uncertain. The CDR3 contains 16 residues. Trimming stripped 0 bases from V and 3 bases from J, with 15 bases between. Germline loops: CDR1 SGHTA, CDR2 FQGNSA. CDR3 coding DNA: TGTGCCAGCAGCTTAGCGAGTACAACTTCCAACTACGAGCAGTACTTC. Protein product: CASSLASTTSNYEQYF.

This clonotype was counted a few times. A read error may produce the germline difference seen at one junction end. The chain carries TRBV6-6 and TRBJ1-1; D unclear. This CDR3 has 12 residues. Germline-derived CDR1 and CDR2 are MNHNY and SVGAGI (reference sequence). The CDR3 nucleotides read TGTGCCGGCAGTTCCGGGAACACTGAAGCTTTCTTT. Translation: CAGSSGNTEAFF.

The chain combines TRBV20-1 with TRBJ2-1, with 7 bases identical to TRBD2. Germline trimming cut 7 bases from V and 3 bases from J; bases unmatched to any gene: 12. The germline V gene encodes CDR1 DFQATT and CDR2 SNEGSKA (reference sequence). CDR3 length: 15 residues. The CDR3 nucleotides read TGCAGTGTCCACAACGGGCGGGGGATCTACAATGAGCAGTTCTTC. It specifies CSVHNGRGIYNEQFF.

The rearrangement links TRBV21-1 to TRBJ2-7; TRBD1 was called by the table and not checked on the DNA. TRBV21-1 corresponds to a pseudogene. The CDR3 has 16 residues. Here the CDR3 reads CASSKAGTGYAYEQYF. In DNA, the CDR3 is TGTGCCAGCAGCAAAGCTGGGACAGGATACGCCTACGAGCAGTACTTC.

This rearrangement joins TRBV2 to TRBJ2-7; 9 positions match TRBD2. Germline V gene data show CDR1 as SNHLY and CDR2 as FYNNEI. There are 16 residues in the CDR3. Trimming took 7 bases from V and 2 from J; bases not matched to a gene: 12. The DNA for the CDR3 is TGTGCCAGCACCTCGGCCCGGGCTAGCGGGACCTACGAGCAGTACTTC. This translates into CASTSARASGTYEQYF.

The chain uses TRBV24-1 and TRBJ1-5; TRBD1 agrees at 7 bases. Germline lookup yields CDR1 KGHDR and CDR2 SFDVKD. This CDR3 spans 13 amino acids. Trimming took 7 bases from V and 4 from J; bases not matched to a gene: 3. The CDR3 DNA follows: TGTGCCACCAGGGTCAGGGGGAATCAGCCCCAGCATTTT. Protein: CATRVRGNQPQHF.

The chain uses TRBV4-3 and TRBJ2-1, with D perhaps matching TRBD2 (5 bases). The CDR3 loop spans 15 amino acids. The germline CDR1 and CDR2 sequences are LGHNA and YSLEER. V was trimmed by 1 base and J by 7 bases, leaving 14 bases between them. CDR3 region: CASSQGPGSTNEQFF. The CDR3 DNA is TGCGCCAGCAGCCAAGGGCCGGGGAGTACAAATGAGCAGTTCTTC.